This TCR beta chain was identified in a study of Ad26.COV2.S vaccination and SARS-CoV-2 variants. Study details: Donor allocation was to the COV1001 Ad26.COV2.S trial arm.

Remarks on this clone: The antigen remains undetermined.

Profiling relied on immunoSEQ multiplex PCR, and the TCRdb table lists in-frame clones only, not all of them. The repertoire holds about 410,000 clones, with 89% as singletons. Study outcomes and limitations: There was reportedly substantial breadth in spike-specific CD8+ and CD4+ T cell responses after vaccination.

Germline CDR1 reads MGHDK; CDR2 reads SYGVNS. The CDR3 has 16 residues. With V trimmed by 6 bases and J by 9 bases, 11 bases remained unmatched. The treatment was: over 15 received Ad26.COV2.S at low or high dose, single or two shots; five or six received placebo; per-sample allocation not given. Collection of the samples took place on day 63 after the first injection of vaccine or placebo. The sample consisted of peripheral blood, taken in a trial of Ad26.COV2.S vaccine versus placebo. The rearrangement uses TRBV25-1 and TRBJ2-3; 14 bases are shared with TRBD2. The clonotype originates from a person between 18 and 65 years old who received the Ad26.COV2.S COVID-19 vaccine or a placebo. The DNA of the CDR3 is TGTGCCAGCAGCGCAAGGGGACTAGCGGGAGTCGGGACGCAGTATTTT. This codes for CASSARGLAGVGTQYF.